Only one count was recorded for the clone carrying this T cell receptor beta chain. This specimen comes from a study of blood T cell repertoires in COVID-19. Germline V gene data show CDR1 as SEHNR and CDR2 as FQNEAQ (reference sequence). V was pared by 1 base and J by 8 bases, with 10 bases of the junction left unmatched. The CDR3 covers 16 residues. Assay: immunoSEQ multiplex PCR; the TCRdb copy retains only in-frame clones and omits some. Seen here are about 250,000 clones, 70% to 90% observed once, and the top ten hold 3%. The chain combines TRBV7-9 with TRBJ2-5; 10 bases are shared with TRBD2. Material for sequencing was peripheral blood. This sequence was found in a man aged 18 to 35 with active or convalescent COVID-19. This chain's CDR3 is CASSLGTSGLLGTQYF. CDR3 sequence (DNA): TGTGCCAGCAGCTTAGGGACTAGCGGCTTACTCGGAACCCAGTACTTC.